One and the same sample provided the 5 T cell receptor beta chains below, sequenced in a study of T cells after yellow fever vaccination. TCRdb analysed the 5' RACE reads with MiXCR anew, one entry per CDR3 protein. The sample records fewer than 400,000 distinct CDR3 sequences, about 6.2% being singletons. Sequencing was performed on PBMCs, taken 5 days after the yellow fever booster vaccination. These receptor sequences come from a man aged 25 to 40 who received the YFV17D yellow fever vaccine.

This chain links TRBV7-2 with TRBJ2-2, with D possibly TRBD2 on 6 matching bases. Looked up from germline, CDR1 is SGHTA and CDR2 is FQGNSA. This CDR3 is 15 amino acids long. V lost 3 bases and J 3 bases, leaving 11 bases between the germline ends. CDR3 DNA sequence: TGTGCCAGCAGCTTCTGGGACTCGGACACCGGGGAGCTGTTTTTT. This translates into CASSFWDSDTGELFF.

Many counts were recorded for this clonotype. V gene TRBV2 combines with J gene TRBJ2-3; D gene ambiguous. Trimming removed 4 bases from V and 1 base from J, with 6 bases in between. The germline V gene encodes CDR1 SNHLY and CDR2 FYNNEI. CDR3 size: 13 residues. Here the CDR3 DNA reads TGTGCCAGCAGTGTGGACCGCACAGATACGCAGTATTTT. It yields the protein CASSVDRTDTQYF.

The chain recombines TRBV25-1 with TRBJ2-4; 7 bases are shared with TRBD2. The CDR3 consists of 14 residues. V dropped 3 bases and J dropped 8; count of bases not matched to a gene: 7. The germline gives CDR1 MGHDK, CDR2 SYGVNS. CDR3 protein: CASSEWGGLDIQYF. For the CDR3, the DNA is TGTGCCAGCAGTGAGTGGGGAGGGCTAGACATTCAGTACTTC.

Only a few counts were recorded for this clonotype. The CDR3 DNA follows: TGTGCCAGCAGCCCTCAGGGGGCTGGATATGGCTACACCTTC. Residues: CASSPQGAGYGYTF. This rearrangement joins TRBV5-6 to TRBJ1-2; 8 bases match TRBD1. Germline CDR1 SGHDT, CDR2 YYEEEE. The ends lost 4 bases at V and 5 bases at J; junction bases unmatched: 7. This CDR3 has 14 amino acids.

This clonotype was observed at least ten times. CDR3 protein: CASSLRTPGVTGELFF. The CDR3 DNA reads as TGCGCCAGCAGCTTACGGACCCCAGGTGTTACCGGGGAGCTGTTTTTT. The J gene is TRBJ2-2, the V gene TRBV5-1; D is unresolved. Germline CDR1 is SGHRS and CDR2 is YFSETQ. Trimming cost V 2 bases and J 5 bases, with 16 bases left between them. The CDR3 is 16 amino acids. Based on the CDR3 plus reference TRBV5-1 and TRBJ2-2, the full variable domain is KAGVTQTPRYLIKTRGQQVTLSCSPISGHRSVSWYQQTPGQGLQFLFEYFSETQRNKGNFPGRFSGRQFSNSRSEMNVSTLELGDSALYLCASSLRTPGVTGELFFGEGSRLTVL.